This TCR beta chain was retrieved from a study of cytomegalovirus exposure and HLA in healthy donors. General study results and limits: As a later analysis revealed, the rate of TCR association differed by HLA locus, with DRB1 most and HLA-C fewest. Most of the TCR beta V segments (in an earlier analysis) were productive either about 87% or about 30% of the time.

PCR primers comprised 60 Vbeta and 13 Jbeta primers. Only in-frame clones appear in the TCRdb table, and some are missing; sequencing was by immunoSEQ multiplex PCR. The data show a few hundred thousand clones, with about 83% seen just once and roughly 1.3% held by the top ten. Trimming removed 6 bases from V and 7 bases from J; junction bases left unmatched: 5. Per germline, CDR1 MDHEN and CDR2 SYDVKM. CDR3 length: 13 amino acids. Comment on this clone: The antigen is not known.

The chain carries TRBV28 and TRBJ1-2; 10 bases align to TRBD1. The sequenced material came from PBMCs. The TCR originated in a girl between 5 and 17 years old in good health and CMV-seronegative. The DNA of the CDR3 is TGTGCCAGCAGGGACAGGGGGGCTGGTGGCTACACCTTC. Its translation: CASRDRGAGGYTF.